A single sample gave rise to the 23 T cell receptor beta chains below, sequenced in a study of cytomegalovirus exposure and HLA in healthy donors. PCR was performed using 60 Vbeta and 13 Jbeta primers. Here immunoSEQ multiplex PCR was the method, and the copy in TCRdb shows in-frame clones only, minus some. Of approximately 160,000 clones in the sample, 65% to 70% were seen once. The sample was PBMCs. The receptor source for this set is a woman aged 18-35 years in good health and CMV-seropositive.

The rearrangement links TRBV30 to TRBJ2-3; D is possibly TRBD2 (5 bases). Germline assignment: CDR1 GTSNPN and CDR2 SVGIG (reference sequence). The CDR3 totals 15 residues. Trimming pared 0 bases from V and 2 bases from J, leaving 12 bases between. The CDR3 here is CAWSVLGLTTDTQYF. The CDR3 DNA reads TGTGCCTGGAGTGTACTAGGGCTGACCACAGATACGCAGTATTTT.

CDR3 sequence: CAWTDGQGYGYTF. The CDR3 nucleotides read TGTGCCTGGACCGACGGACAGGGCTATGGCTACACCTTC. This chain connects TRBV30 to TRBJ1-2; 8 nucleotides align to TRBD1. Unmatched junction bases numbered 5, after V lost 4 bases and J lost 4 bases. Germline V lookup: CDR1 GTSNPN, CDR2 SVGIG (reference sequence). The CDR3 length is 13 residues.

The CDR3: CASSLGQDKTLAKNIQYF. The CDR3 nucleotides read TGCGCCAGCAGCCTTGGACAGGATAAGACCCTAGCCAAAAACATTCAGTACTTC. The V and J genes are TRBV5-1 and TRBJ2-4; 7 bases are shared with TRBD1. CDR1 SGHRS and CDR2 YFSETQ come from the germline V gene. The CDR3 runs to 18 residues. With V trimmed by 4 bases and J by 0 bases, 13 bases remained unmatched.

Details on this clone: At the DNA level, this CDR3 is encoded by other sequences in the same sample as well. The chain is built from TRBV5-1 and TRBJ2-6; 7 bases fit TRBD1. With V trimmed by 4 bases and J by 0 bases, 10 bases remained unmatched. This CDR3 contains 18 residues. In germline, CDR1 is SGHRS, CDR2 YFSETQ. For the CDR3, the DNA is TGCGCCAGCAGCCCGCGACAGGGCGTTTACTCTGGGGCCAACGTCCTGACTTTC. It encodes CASSPRQGVYSGANVLTF.

The CDR3 reads CSVVLTGGGYMYTQYF. The CDR3 bases are TGCAGCGTGGTCCTGACAGGGGGCGGCTATATGTATACGCAGTATTTT. The rearrangement uses TRBV29-1 and TRBJ2-3; 10 bases align to TRBD1. Germline CDR1 SQVTM, CDR2 ANQGSEA. The V gene end was trimmed by 6 bases and the J gene end by 7 bases; junction bases not matched to a gene: 16. The CDR3 is made up of 16 amino acids.

This clone showed up just a few times. The chain has TRBV13 and TRBJ2-7; D not resolved. The CDR3 is made up of 13 amino acids. Germline CDR1 is PRHDT and CDR2 is FYEKMQ (reference sequence). V lost 4 bases, J lost 0 bases, and 7 bases lay in between. CDR3 bases: TGTGCCAGCAGCTCCGCGTTCTCCTACGAGCAGTACTTC. Amino acid sequence: CASSSAFSYEQYF.

The V and J genes are TRBV5-1 and TRBJ2-7, with D unresolved. The CDR3 contains 11 residues. CDR1 is SGHRS, CDR2 YFSETQ, per germline. V was trimmed by 2 bases and J by 4 bases, leaving 4 bases between them. In nucleotides, the CDR3 is TGCGCCAGCAGCTTCCAGTACGAGCAGTACTTC. Translated, it gives CASSFQYEQYF.

This clone was counted a few times. CDR3 amino acids: CASSVLEVSGNTIYF. The CDR3 bases are TGTGCCAGCAGCGTTTTGGAGGTCTCTGGAAACACCATATATTTT. This chain joins TRBV7-2 and TRBJ1-3; D unresolved. Germline CDR1 and CDR2: SGHTA and FQGNSA. The CDR3 length is 15 residues. V shed 5 bases and J shed 0 bases, with 11 bases lying between them.

This clone showed up just once. The CDR3: CACGVNEKLFF. In nucleotides, the CDR3 is TGTGCCTGCGGTGTGAATGAAAAACTGTTTTTT. The chain employs TRBV30 and TRBJ1-4; D gene ambiguous. V was trimmed by 6 bases and J by 5 bases, leaving 7 bases between them. The CDR3 is 11 residues long. Germline V CDR1 and CDR2: GTSNPN, SVGIG (reference sequence).

V is TRBV9 and J is TRBJ1-4; D not certain. The CDR3 has 14 amino acids. Germline CDR1 SGDLS, CDR2 YYNGEE. The V and J ends lost 4 bases and 0 bases respectively, with 7 bases between them. Here the CDR3 reads CASSSQSTNEKLFF. The DNA for the CDR3 is TGTGCCAGCAGCTCACAGTCAACTAATGAAAAACTGTTTTTT.

This sequence joins TRBV11-3 and TRBJ2-4; 8 bases agree with TRBD1. The CDR3 totals 14 residues. Germline V gives CDR1 SGHNT, CDR2 YENEEA. V lost 5 bases and J lost 6; bases outside the gene matches: 6. In DNA form, the CDR3 reads TGTGCCAGCAGCCCCGGACAGGGCGGAAACATTCAGTACTTC. Protein sequence: CASSPGQGGNIQYF.

The chain's CDR3 is CASSSITGFSYNEQFF. For the CDR3, the DNA is TGCGCCAGCAGCTCGATAACAGGGTTCTCCTACAATGAGCAGTTCTTC. V usage is TRBV5-1 and J usage is TRBJ2-1; D is perhaps TRBD1 (6 bases). This CDR3 comprises 16 residues. V shed 3 bases and J shed 0 bases, with 13 bases lying between them. Germline CDR1 SGHRS, CDR2 YFSETQ.

This clone was found a few times. The genes are TRBV9 and TRBJ2-7, with 8 bases that match TRBD2. The J segment lost 1 base and the V segment lost 0 bases, leaving 6 bases of the junction unmatched. This CDR3 has 16 amino acids. Looked up from germline, CDR1 is SGDLS and CDR2 is YYNGEE. The CDR3 sequence: CASSVAGSGVSYEQYF. The CDR3 nucleotides are TGTGCCAGCAGCGTAGCCGGTAGCGGGGTTTCCTACGAGCAGTACTTC. The complete variable domain, with remaining parts taken from reference TRBV9 and TRBJ2-7, reads DSGVTQTPKHLITATGQRVTLRCSPRSGDLSVYWYQQSLDQGLQFLIQYYNGEERAKGNILERFSAQQFPDLHSELNLSSLELGDSALYFCASSVAGSGVSYEQYFGPGTRLTVT.

The chain carries TRBV5-1 and TRBJ1-3; no definite D call. The CDR3 length is 13 residues. The germline V and J ends were trimmed by 0 bases and 9 bases, with 10 bases remaining between them. Germline V gene sequence: CDR1 SGHRS, CDR2 YFSETQ. The chain's CDR3 is CASSLEKHATIYF. Written as DNA, the CDR3 is TGCGCCAGCAGCTTGGAGAAGCACGCCACCATATATTTT. Full variable domain (missing parts from reference TRBV5-1 and TRBJ1-3): KAGVTQTPRYLIKTRGQQVTLSCSPISGHRSVSWYQQTPGQGLQFLFEYFSETQRNKGNFPGRFSGRQFSNSRSEMNVSTLELGDSALYLCASSLEKHATIYFGEGSWLTVV.

V and J are TRBV19 and TRBJ1-5, with 7 nucleotides matching TRBD1. The CDR3 spans 15 residues. From germline, CDR1 is LNHDA and CDR2 SQIVND (reference sequence). The V and J ends lost 11 bases and 0 bases, in that order; junction bases with no gene match: 10. The CDR3 loop reads CAADRTGYSNQPQHF. In DNA, the CDR3 is TGTGCCGCAGATCGGACAGGATATAGCAATCAGCCCCAGCATTTT.

The chain is built from TRBV7-9 and TRBJ1-6; 9 bases line up with TRBD1. The J segment lost 7 bases and the V segment lost 5 bases, leaving 6 bases of the junction unmatched. Looked up from germline, CDR1 is SEHNR and CDR2 is FQNEAQ (reference sequence). This CDR3 has 15 residues. The CDR3 protein is CASSGPGTGNSPLHF. As DNA, the CDR3 is TGTGCCAGCAGCGGCCCCGGGACAGGGAATTCACCCCTCCACTTT.

About this clone: A junction boundary mismatches the germline segment, possibly from a read error. CDR3 nucleotide sequence: TGTACCAGCAGCATAACAGGGAGCTCTGGGGCCAACGTCCTGACTTTC. Translating gives CTSSITGSSGANVLTF. The chain employs TRBV7-3 and TRBJ2-6; tentatively, D is TRBD1 (6 bases). Germline V lookup: CDR1 SGHTA, CDR2 FQGTGA. The CDR3 sequence is 16 residues long.

The chain uses TRBV7-9 and TRBJ2-6, with D possibly matching TRBD1 (6 bases). This CDR3 region has 17 residues. V was trimmed by 5 bases and J by 0 bases, leaving 14 bases between them. Germline loops: CDR1 SEHNR, CDR2 FQNEAQ (reference sequence). CDR3 amino acids: CASSPGHPSSGANVLTF. The CDR3 nucleotides read TGTGCCAGCAGCCCGGGACATCCGAGCTCTGGGGCCAACGTCCTGACTTTC. Based on the CDR3 plus reference TRBV7-9 and TRBJ2-6, the full variable domain is DTGVSQNPRHKITKRGQNVTFRCDPISEHNRLYWYRQTLGQGPEFLTYFQNEAQLEKSRLLSDRFSAERPKGSFSTLEIQRTEQGDSAMYLCASSPGHPSSGANVLTFGAGSRLTVL.

This clone was seen only once. The chain combines TRBV7-9 with TRBJ2-1; 9 positions match TRBD1. CDR1 and CDR2 (germline): SEHNR, FQNEAQ (reference sequence). This CDR3 is built from 16 residues. With 5 bases clipped from V and 13 bases from J, the junction kept 18 bases outside the gene matches. CDR3 protein: CASSLSSGTGPFPQFF. CDR3 nucleotide sequence: TGTGCCAGCAGCCTAAGCTCCGGGACAGGGCCCTTCCCTCAGTTCTTC.

This chain uses TRBV9 with TRBJ2-3; 8 bases are shared with TRBD2. Per germline, CDR1 SGDLS and CDR2 YYNGEE. The V segment lost 0 bases and the J segment 5 bases; nucleotides outside the gene matches: 8. This CDR3 region has 16 residues. This CDR3 reads CASSVGASGRGDTQYF. The CDR3 DNA is TGTGCCAGCAGCGTAGGGGCTAGCGGGCGTGGAGATACGCAGTATTTT.

The rearrangement links TRBV9 to TRBJ1-4; 7 positions match TRBD1. Trimming cost V 3 bases and J 9 bases; bases outside gene matches: 5. This CDR3 is built from 13 residues. CDR1 is SGDLS, CDR2 YYNGEE, per germline. CDR3: CASSEPGQQKLFF. In DNA form, the CDR3 reads TGTGCCAGCAGCGAACCGGGACAGCAAAAACTGTTTTTT. Complete variable domain (other parts from reference TRBV9 and TRBJ1-4): DSGVTQTPKHLITATGQRVTLRCSPRSGDLSVYWYQQSLDQGLQFLIQYYNGEERAKGNILERFSAQQFPDLHSELNLSSLELGDSALYFCASSEPGQQKLFFGSGTQLSVL.

The CDR3 sequence: CASSYLSGRLENEQFF. The DNA for the CDR3 is TGTGCCAGCAGTTACCTTAGCGGGAGGTTGGAGAATGAGCAGTTCTTC. The V and J genes are TRBV27 and TRBJ2-1, with 10 nucleotides matching TRBD2. J was trimmed by 7 bases and V by 4 bases; bases with no gene match: 10. Germline CDR1 reads MNHEY; CDR2 reads SMNVEV (reference sequence). The CDR3 loop spans 16 amino acids.

This clone was seen a handful of times. This chain joins TRBV10-3 and TRBJ2-7, with D tentatively TRBD2 (6 bases). The germline V and J ends were trimmed by 0 bases and 3 bases, with 15 bases remaining between them. This CDR3 region has 16 residues. Per the germline V gene, CDR1 is ENHRY and CDR2 is SYGVKD. The CDR3 region has the DNA TGTGCCATCAGTGAGTCCGGTAGCGGAGAGAGCTACGAGCAGTACTTC. Translated: CAISESGSGESYEQYF.